This TCR beta chain was documented in a study of T-cell memory formation after mild COVID-19. Concerning this clonotype: What it recognizes is unknown.

Constant-segment primers were used for 5'RACE, and the resulting TCR alpha and TCR beta cDNA libraries carried sample barcodes and UMIs. MiXCR was run by TCRdb on the 5' RACE reads, yielding one entry per CDR3 protein. Of 300,000 to 400,000 distinct CDR3 sequences listed, 25% to 30% are singletons. Whole-study results and caveats: Clones shrinking between day 15 and 85 showed a balanced CD4/CD8 split, and those that grew later tilted toward CD4+. Pre-infection memory contained some responding clones, which suggested that cross-reactive memory had joined. Day 37-peaking second-wave clones had unconfirmed SARS-CoV-2 specificity.

This CDR3 is built from 14 residues. The V segment lost 5 bases and the J segment 12 bases; nucleotides outside the gene matches: 15. The germline V gene has CDR1 SGHTA and CDR2 FQGNSA. The sequence derives from an adult woman who had mild COVID-19 (a few samples of this study predate the infection). Cell type and time point are not known. The sequencing sample was made of PBMCs or a T cell subset sorted from them (not recorded which). The chain has TRBV7-2 and TRBJ2-5; TRBD2 matches at 7 bases. This chain's CDR3 is CASSRPGLFRAKYF. CDR3 coding DNA: TGTGCCAGCAGCCGGCCGGGACTATTCCGCGCGAAGTACTTC.